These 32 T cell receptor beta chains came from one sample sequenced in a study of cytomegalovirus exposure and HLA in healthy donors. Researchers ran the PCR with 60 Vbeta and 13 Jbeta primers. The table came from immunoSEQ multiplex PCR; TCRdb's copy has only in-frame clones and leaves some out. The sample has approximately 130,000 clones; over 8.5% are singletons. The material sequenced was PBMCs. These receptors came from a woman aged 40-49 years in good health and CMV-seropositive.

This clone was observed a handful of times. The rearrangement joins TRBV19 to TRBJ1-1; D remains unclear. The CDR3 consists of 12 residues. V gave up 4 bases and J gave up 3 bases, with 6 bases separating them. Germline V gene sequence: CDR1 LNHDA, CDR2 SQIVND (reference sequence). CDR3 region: CASSRVDTEAFF. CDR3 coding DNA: TGTGCCAGTAGTAGAGTGGACACTGAAGCTTTCTTT. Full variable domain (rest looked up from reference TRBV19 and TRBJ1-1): DGGITQSPKYLFRKEGQNVTLSCEQNLNHDAMYWYRQDPGQGLRLIYYSQIVNDFQKGDIAEGYSVSREKKESFPLTVTSAQKNPTAFYLCASSRVDTEAFFGQGTRLTVV.

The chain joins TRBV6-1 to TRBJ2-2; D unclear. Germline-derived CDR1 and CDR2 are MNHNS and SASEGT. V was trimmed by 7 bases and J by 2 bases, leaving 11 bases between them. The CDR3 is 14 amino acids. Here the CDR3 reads CASKATHNTGELFF. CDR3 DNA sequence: TGTGCCAGCAAAGCGACCCACAACACCGGGGAGCTGTTTTTT.

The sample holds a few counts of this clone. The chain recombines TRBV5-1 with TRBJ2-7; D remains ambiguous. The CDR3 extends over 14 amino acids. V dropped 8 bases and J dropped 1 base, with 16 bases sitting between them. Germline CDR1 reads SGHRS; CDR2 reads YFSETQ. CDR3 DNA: TGCGCCAGTGCCGACATTCGTGGGTCCTACGAGCAGTACTTC. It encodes CASADIRGSYEQYF.

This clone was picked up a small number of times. This CDR3 reads CASSLGAGQITEAFF. The CDR3 nucleotides are TGTGCCAGCAGCCTAGGGGCAGGGCAGATCACTGAAGCTTTCTTT. This rearrangement joins TRBV7-9 to TRBJ1-1; D might be TRBD1 (5 bases). V lost 5 bases to trimming and J lost 4 bases, with 17 bases between them. The CDR3 runs 15 residues. Germline loops: CDR1 SEHNR, CDR2 FQNEAQ (reference sequence).

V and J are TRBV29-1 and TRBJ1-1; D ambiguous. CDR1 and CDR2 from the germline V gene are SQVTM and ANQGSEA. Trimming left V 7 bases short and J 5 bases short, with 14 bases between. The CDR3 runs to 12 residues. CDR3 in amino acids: CSAAGRETEAFF. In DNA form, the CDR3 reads TGCAGCGCCGCGGGGAGGGAGACTGAAGCTTTCTTT. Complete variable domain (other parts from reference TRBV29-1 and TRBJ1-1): SAVISQKPSRDICQRGTSLTIQCQVDSQVTMMFWYRQQPGQSLTLIATANQGSEATYESGFVIDKFPISRPNLTFSTLTVSNMSPEDSSIYLCSAAGRETEAFFGQGTRLTVV.

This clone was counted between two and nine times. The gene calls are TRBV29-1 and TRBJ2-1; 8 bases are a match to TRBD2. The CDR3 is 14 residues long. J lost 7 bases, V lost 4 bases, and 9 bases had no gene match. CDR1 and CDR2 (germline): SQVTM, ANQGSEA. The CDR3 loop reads CSVVLAGGGNEQFF. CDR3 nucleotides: TGCAGCGTTGTACTGGCGGGGGGTGGTAATGAGCAGTTCTTC.

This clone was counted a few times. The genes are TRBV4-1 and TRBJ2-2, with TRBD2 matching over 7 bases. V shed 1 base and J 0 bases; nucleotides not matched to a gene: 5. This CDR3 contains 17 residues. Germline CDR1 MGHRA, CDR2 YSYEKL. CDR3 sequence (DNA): TGCGCCAGCAGCCAAGGGTGGACTAGTACGAACACCGGGGAGCTGTTTTTT. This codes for CASSQGWTSTNTGELFF.

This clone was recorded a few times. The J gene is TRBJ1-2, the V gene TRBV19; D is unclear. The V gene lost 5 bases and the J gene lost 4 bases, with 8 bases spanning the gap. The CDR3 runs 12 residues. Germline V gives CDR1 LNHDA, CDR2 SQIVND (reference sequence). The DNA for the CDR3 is TGTGCCAGTAGTGTGAGCTTCTATGGCTACACCTTC. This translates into CASSVSFYGYTF.

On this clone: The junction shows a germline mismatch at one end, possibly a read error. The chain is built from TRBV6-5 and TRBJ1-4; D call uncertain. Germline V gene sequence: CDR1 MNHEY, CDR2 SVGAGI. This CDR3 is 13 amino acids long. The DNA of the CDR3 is TGTGCCAGCAGTCCCAAAGCCGCGGAAAAACTGCTTTTT. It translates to CASSPKAAEKLLF.

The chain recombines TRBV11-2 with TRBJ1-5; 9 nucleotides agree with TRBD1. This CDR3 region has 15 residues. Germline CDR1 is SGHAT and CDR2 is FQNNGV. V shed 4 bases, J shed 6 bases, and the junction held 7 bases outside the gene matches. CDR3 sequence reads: CASSSTGGWGQPQHF. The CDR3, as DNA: TGTGCCAGCAGCTCAACAGGGGGCTGGGGTCAGCCCCAGCATTTT. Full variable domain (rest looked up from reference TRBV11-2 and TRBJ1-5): EAGVAQSPRYKIIEKRQSVAFWCNPISGHATLYWYQQILGQGPKLLIQFQNNGVVDDSQLPKDRFSAERLKGVDSTLKIQPAKLEDSAVYLCASSSTGGWGQPQHFGDGTRLSIL.

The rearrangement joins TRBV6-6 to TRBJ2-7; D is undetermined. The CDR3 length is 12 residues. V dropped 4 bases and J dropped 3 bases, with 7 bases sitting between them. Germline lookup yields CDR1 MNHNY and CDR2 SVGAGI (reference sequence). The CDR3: CASSSTNYEQYF. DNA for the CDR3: TGTGCCAGCAGTTCCACAAACTACGAGCAGTACTTC.

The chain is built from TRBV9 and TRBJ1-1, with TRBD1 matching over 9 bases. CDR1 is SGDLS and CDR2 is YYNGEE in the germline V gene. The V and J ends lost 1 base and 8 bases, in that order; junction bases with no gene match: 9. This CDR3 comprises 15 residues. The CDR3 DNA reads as TGTGCCAGCAGCGTACGCCAGGACAGGGGCCCCGAAGCTTTCTTT. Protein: CASSVRQDRGPEAFF.

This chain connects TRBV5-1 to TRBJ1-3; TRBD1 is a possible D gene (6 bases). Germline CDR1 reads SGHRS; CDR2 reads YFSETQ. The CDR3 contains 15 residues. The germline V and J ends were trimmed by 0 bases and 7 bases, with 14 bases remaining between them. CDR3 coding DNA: TGCGCCAGCAGCTTGGATTTGGCCAGGGGTAACACCATATATTTT. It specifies CASSLDLARGNTIYF.

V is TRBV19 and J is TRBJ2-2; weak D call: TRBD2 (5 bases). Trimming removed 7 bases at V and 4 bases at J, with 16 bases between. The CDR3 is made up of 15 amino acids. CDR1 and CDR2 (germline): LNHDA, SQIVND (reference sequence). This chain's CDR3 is CASNPAGLSTGELFF. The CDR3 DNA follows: TGTGCCAGTAATCCCGCGGGTTTGTCCACCGGGGAGCTGTTTTTT.

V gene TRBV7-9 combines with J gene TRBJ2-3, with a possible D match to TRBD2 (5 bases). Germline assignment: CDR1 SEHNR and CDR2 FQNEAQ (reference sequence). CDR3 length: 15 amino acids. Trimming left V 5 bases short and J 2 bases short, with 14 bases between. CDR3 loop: CASSPSRTHTDTQYF. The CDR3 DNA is TGTGCCAGCAGCCCTAGCAGGACCCACACAGATACGCAGTATTTT.

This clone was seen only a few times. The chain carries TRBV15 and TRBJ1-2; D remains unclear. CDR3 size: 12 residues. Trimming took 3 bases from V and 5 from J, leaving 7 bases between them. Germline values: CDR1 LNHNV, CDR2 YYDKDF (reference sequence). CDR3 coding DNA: TGTGCCACCAGCAGGTCCGAGTATGGCTACACCTTC. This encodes CATSRSEYGYTF.

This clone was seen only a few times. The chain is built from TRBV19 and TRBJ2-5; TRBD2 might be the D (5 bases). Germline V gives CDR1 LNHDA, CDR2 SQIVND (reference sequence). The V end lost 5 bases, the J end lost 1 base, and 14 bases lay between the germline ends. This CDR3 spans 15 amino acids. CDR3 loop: CASSPGSITQETQYF. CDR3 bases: TGTGCCAGTAGTCCGGGGTCCATCACCCAAGAGACCCAGTACTTC.

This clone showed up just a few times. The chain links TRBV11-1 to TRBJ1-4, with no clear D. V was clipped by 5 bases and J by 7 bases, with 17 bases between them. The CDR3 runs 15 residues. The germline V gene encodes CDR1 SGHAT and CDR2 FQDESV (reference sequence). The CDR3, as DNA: TGTGCCAGCAGCCTTAGACATGGGTTCGGTGAAAAACTGTTTTTT. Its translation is CASSLRHGFGEKLFF.

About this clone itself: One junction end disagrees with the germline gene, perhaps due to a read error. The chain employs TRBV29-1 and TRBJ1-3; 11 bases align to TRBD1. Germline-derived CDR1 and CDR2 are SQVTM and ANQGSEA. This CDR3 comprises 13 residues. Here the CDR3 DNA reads TGTAGCGTGGGGACAGGGGGTGGAAACACCATATATTTT. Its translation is CSVGTGGGNTIYF.

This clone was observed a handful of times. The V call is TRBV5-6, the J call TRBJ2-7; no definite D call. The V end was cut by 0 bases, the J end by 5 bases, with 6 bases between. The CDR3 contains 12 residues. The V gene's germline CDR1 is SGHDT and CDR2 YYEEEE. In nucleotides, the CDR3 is TGTGCCAGCAGCTTGGCCACAAACGAGCAGTACTTC. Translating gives CASSLATNEQYF.

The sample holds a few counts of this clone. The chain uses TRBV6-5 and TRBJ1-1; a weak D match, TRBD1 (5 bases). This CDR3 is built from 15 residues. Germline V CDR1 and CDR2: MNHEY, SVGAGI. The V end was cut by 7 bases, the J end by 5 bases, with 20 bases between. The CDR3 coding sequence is TGTGCCAGCACCCGCGGGGGTATCGGAGTGACTGAAGCTTTCTTT. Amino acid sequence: CASTRGGIGVTEAFF.

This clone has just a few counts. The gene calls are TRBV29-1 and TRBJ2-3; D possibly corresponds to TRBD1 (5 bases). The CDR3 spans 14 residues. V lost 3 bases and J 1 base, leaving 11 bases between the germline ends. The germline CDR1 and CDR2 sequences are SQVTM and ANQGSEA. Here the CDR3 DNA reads TGCAGCGTTGATGGGCAGGGTGGCACAGATACGCAGTATTTT. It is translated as CSVDGQGGTDTQYF.

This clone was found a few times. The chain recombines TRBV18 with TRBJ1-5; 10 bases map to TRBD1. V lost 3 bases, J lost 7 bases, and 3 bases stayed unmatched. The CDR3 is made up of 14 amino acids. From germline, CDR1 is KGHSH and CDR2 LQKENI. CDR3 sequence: CASSPETGGQPQHF. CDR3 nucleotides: TGTGCCAGCTCACCGGAGACAGGGGGCCAGCCCCAGCATTTT.

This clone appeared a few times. CDR3 region: CASSWARNSPLHF. CDR3 nucleotides: TGTGCCAGCAGCTGGGCCCGTAATTCACCCCTCCACTTT. V usage is TRBV11-2 and J usage is TRBJ1-6; D ambiguous. V was pared by 4 bases and J by 6 bases, with 7 bases between. The CDR3 covers 13 residues. The germline V gene has CDR1 SGHAT and CDR2 FQNNGV.

The CDR3 DNA sequence: TGTGCCAGCAGCCCTCGCGGGACTAGAAGGGCAGGAAATACGCAGTATTTT. This gives the protein CASSPRGTRRAGNTQYF. The chain joins TRBV27 to TRBJ2-3; 8 bases are shared with TRBD2. V shed 6 bases and J 7 bases; nucleotides not matched to a gene: 18. CDR3 length: 17 residues. From germline, CDR1 is MNHEY and CDR2 SMNVEV (reference sequence).

The CDR3 region has the DNA TGTGCCAGCAGCTTAGAAGGGACAGGGAGTTTCTACGAGCAGTACTTC. Protein: CASSLEGTGSFYEQYF. The chain recombines TRBV7-6 with TRBJ2-7, with TRBD1 identical over 9 bases. CDR1 is SGHVS, CDR2 FNYEAQ, per germline. The CDR3 loop spans 16 amino acids. J lost 3 bases, V lost 1 base, and 7 bases had no gene match.

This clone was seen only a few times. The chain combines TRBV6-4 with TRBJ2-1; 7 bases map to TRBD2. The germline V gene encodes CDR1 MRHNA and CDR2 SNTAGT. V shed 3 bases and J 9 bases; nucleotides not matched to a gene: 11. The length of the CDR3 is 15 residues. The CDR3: CASSESETSSSEQFF. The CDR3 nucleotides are TGTGCCAGCAGTGAATCTGAGACTAGCTCTAGTGAGCAGTTCTTC.

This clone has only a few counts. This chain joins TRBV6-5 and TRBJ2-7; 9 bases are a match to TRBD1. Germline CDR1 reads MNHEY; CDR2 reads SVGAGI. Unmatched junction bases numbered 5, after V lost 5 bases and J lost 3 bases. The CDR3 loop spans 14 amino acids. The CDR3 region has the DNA TGTGCCAGCAGTGGGAGGGACAGGGTCTACGAGCAGTACTTC. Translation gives CASSGRDRVYEQYF.

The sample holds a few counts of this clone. The CDR3 loop reads CASKHPSGANVLTF. The CDR3 coding sequence is TGTGCCAGTAAACACCCCTCTGGGGCCAACGTCCTGACTTTC. The gene calls are TRBV19 and TRBJ2-6, with D unclear. The V gene lost 7 bases and the J gene lost 0 bases, with 7 bases spanning the gap. The CDR3 consists of 14 residues. The germline gives CDR1 LNHDA, CDR2 SQIVND (reference sequence).

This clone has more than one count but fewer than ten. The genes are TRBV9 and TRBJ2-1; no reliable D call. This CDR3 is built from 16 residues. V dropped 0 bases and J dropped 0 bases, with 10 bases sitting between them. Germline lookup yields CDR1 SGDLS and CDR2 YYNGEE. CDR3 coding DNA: TGTGCCAGCAGCGTAGTGGCGGCGACCTCCTACAATGAGCAGTTCTTC. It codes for CASSVVAATSYNEQFF.

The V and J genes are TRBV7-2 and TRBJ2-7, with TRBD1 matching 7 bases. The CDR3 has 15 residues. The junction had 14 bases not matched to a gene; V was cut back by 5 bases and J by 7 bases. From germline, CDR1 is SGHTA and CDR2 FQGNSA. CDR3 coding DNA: TGTGCCAGCAGCCCGAGGGGACAGCCAGCTCTGGAGCAGTACTTC. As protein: CASSPRGQPALEQYF.

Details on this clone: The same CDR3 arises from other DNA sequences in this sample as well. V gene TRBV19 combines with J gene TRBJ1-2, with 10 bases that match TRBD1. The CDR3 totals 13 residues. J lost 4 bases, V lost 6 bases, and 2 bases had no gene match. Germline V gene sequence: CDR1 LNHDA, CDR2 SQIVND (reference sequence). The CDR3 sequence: CASRGQGSYGYTF. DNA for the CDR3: TGTGCCAGTAGGGGACAGGGGTCCTATGGCTACACCTTC.